This T cell receptor (beta chain) was sequenced during a study of blood T cell repertoires in COVID-19 (dated by TCRdb to the early 2020s). Study-level background: Samples from collaborators originated in the United States, Italy and Spain and spanned both the acute and convalescent phases of COVID-19. The prospective study material was composed of cDNA or gDNA derived from T cells, B-cell-depleted T cells, or PBMCs. The dataset comprised deeply sampled blood TCRbeta repertoires from subjects exposed to, actively infected with, or recovered from COVID-19. The repertoires were made available in a free public database intended to serve as a resource for research on the immune response to SARS-CoV-2. Samples came from the ongoing ImmuneRACE study (first 160 participants) plus 1,254 subjects from 6 global collaborators. A de-identified subject ID, COVID-19 status, age in years and sex were almost always included in the sample metadata. HLA class I and class II types, where available, came from metadata supplied by the sample provider rather than from assay-based typing. Overall results and qualifications from the work: The amount of clinical and demographic metadata varied by source and participant and was provided uncurated.

The CDR3 spans 13 residues, from the cysteine through the phenylalanine. The only DNA kept is the CDR3, 39 bases in frame from the first base. V has 4 bases trimmed and J has 6 bases trimmed; junction bases matching no gene number 1. The germline V gene sets CDR1 to LGHNA and CDR2 to YSLEER. A remark on this clone: Its antigen is unknown. Base qualities are not at hand, and no much larger clone is one base apart.

In Seattle, one collaborating source enrolled patients while the infection was active and tracked those patients longitudinally over the course of disease. Collaborating institutions collected whole blood in K2EDTA tubes following their own protocols. For TCRbeta analysis, collaborator samples were shipped as frozen whole blood, as isolated PBMCs, or as DNA extracted from either sample type. The immunoSEQ Assay, a bias-controlled multiplex PCR, was used to amplify TCRbeta CDR3 regions from genomic DNA. On the authors' methods: Within the assay, amplification of reference gene primers was used to estimate how many nucleated cells each sample contained. To quantify the absolute abundance of each unique TCRbeta CDR3 rearrangement, sequence reads were collapsed and filtered. For each sample, productive Simpson clonality was calculated by taking the square root of Simpson's diversity index across productive rearrangements. What TCRdb holds here is the immuneACCESS table cut down to in-frame rearrangements. Part of the clones is not present; checked against another copy, under half of the missing clones reflect an unresolved V gene, and the others are unexplained. Clone size and V and J calls were adopted from that table, with D and trimming inferred from the DNA. This sample holds 410,000 or so clones; 75% to 90% were observed only once. Roughly 1.6% of the sample is in the top ten clones.

The sequencing sample was made of peripheral blood. The chain was built from TRBV4-3 and TRBJ2-1; 9 of the junction bases match TRBD2. The sequence was collected from a woman in her thirties or forties with COVID-19, enrolled during active disease. The CDR3 loop reads CASSLTSGNEQFF. The bases are TGCGCCAGCAGCCTGACTAGCGGCAATGAGCAGTTCTTC.